Here is one T cell receptor beta chain with its context. Germline CDR1 reads SGDLS; CDR2 reads YYNGEE. This CDR3 contains 13 residues. The V end lost 0 bases, the J end lost 4 bases, and 5 bases lay between the germline ends. This sample is drawn from a study of blood T cell repertoires in COVID-19. The overall study: T cells, B-cell-depleted T cells, or PBMCs provided the cDNA or gDNA that served as material.

Methods used by the authors: Quantification of nucleated cells was approximated via reference gene primer amplification. Using immunoSEQ multiplex PCR, the repertoire was profiled, and TCRdb retains in-frame clones only, with some absent. V, J and clone size were drawn from that table, and D and trimming were deduced from the DNA. The sample has 200,000 to 300,000 clones; about 91% are singletons. The sample comprised peripheral blood. The V and J genes are TRBV9 and TRBJ1-5; D is undetermined. The TCR sequence derives from a man older than 75 with acute or convalescent COVID-19. The CDR3: CASSVVPNQPQHF. CDR3 nucleotide sequence: TGTGCCAGCAGCGTAGTCCCAAATCAGCCCCAGCATTTT. Variable domain in full (rest from reference TRBV9 and TRBJ1-5): DSGVTQTPKHLITATGQRVTLRCSPRSGDLSVYWYQQSLDQGLQFLIQYYNGEERAKGNILERFSAQQFPDLHSELNLSSLELGDSALYFCASSVVPNQPQHFGDGTRLSIL.